This T cell receptor beta chain appears in the sequencing data of a study of T cell changes during pregnancy in multiple sclerosis (dated by TCRdb to between 2018 and 2021). About the full investigation: The study examined how the T cell repertoire changed over the course of pregnancy in women with multiple sclerosis.

Reading from cysteine to phenylalanine, the CDR3 counts 10 amino acids. Just the 30-base CDR3 DNA is kept, in frame starting at base 1. CDR1 and CDR2 were assigned from the germline V gene (reference sequence) as DFQATT and SNEGSKA. This clone appeared once. The antigen this receptor binds is unknown. No much larger clone exists at a distance of one base, and base qualities are not known. Libraries came from the immunoSEQ multiplex PCR assay. In TCRdb, the immuneACCESS table is reduced to in-frame sequences with V and J assigned. These tables do not hold every clone; where another copy was compared, an unresolved V gene accounts for under half, and the others remain unexplained. In all, the sample holds tens of thousands of clones, and roughly 90% of those were seen once. Jointly, the top ten make up more than 0.6% of the sample.

Here the sequenced sample was CD4+ T cells from peripheral blood mononuclear cells, taken in the first trimester of pregnancy. This receptor was taken from a female donor with multiple sclerosis, enrolled in a pregnancy study. The V and J genes are TRBV20-1 and TRBJ2-5, with no confident D gene call. The CDR3: CQVAGETQYF. The DNA sequence is TGCCAGGTGGCAGGAGAGACCCAGTACTTC.